This entry concerns a single T cell receptor beta chain. There is no known antigen for this receptor. It has no much larger one-base neighbor in the sample; base qualities were not kept. The CDR3 regions of human TCRbeta chains were analyzed by immunosequencing. Per the source publication's procedure: TCRs in the repertoires were compared against a reference library of SARS-CoV-2-specific TCRs that had been generated with the MIRA antigen-specificity platform. Breadth was defined as the fraction of unique TCRs that were SARS-CoV-2-associated, and depth was defined as the fraction of total T cells that were SARS-CoV-2-associated. Each spike-specific TCR was assigned to its reactive spike region and to a CD4 or CD8 class using the MIRA data. Log10-transformed breadth and depth values were compared by one-way ANOVA with Sidak's multiple comparisons tests. In its TCRdb copy, this immuneACCESS table keeps in-frame sequences only and misses some clones. Where compared with another copy, unresolved V genes explain less than half of these, and the others have no known cause. From that table come the V and J calls and clone size; the DNA was used to work out D and trimming. A total of 130,000 or so clones appear in this sample, 92% of them only once. The ten top clones hold roughly 2% of the sample.

Interpreted using the paper, the time point label stands for: baseline before first vaccination. Vaccinee samples came from UK trials COV001 and COV002, including a single-blind randomized controlled phase 2/3 trial of AZD1222 (ChAdOx1 nCoV-19) in healthy adults. For TCRbeta chain sequencing, PBMC samples were collected from trial participants at day 0 and at day 28 after the second dose. The sample belongs to a study of T cell responses to AZD1222 COVID-19 vaccine (dated by TCRdb to the early 2020s). Study-wide context: AZD1222 recipients whose second dose came at about 4 weeks and those whose second dose came at about 12 weeks were combined into one group, since spike-specific TCR depth and breadth did not differ between the two schedules. A total of just over 230 trial participants underwent TCR sequencing, of whom 200 to 220 had received two doses of AZD1222 and about 25 had received two doses of the MenACWY control vaccine. Trial participants were enrolled into age subgroups of 18-55, 56-69 and 70-plus years, which contained around 150, 29 and 61 TCR-sequenced participants, respectively. Study-wide conclusions, independent of this receptor: Vaccine-associated CD4 TCRs spanned the whole spike protein, with dominant responses in regions 160-218 and 743-854. Conclusions about previously exposed vaccinees are limited, since just six AZD1222 recipients were seropositive for SARS-CoV-2 at baseline. A significant rise in spike-specific TCR breadth and depth was observed after two AZD1222 doses relative to day 0 and relative to MenACWY recipients. Epitopes outside the regions mutated in the B.1.351 and B.1.1.7 variants were reportedly recognized by nearly half of the unique spike-specific TCRs. The 56-69-year group was small, and its depth increase did not reach significance, likely because of low power. Participants were mostly white British and included more females than males, and it was suggested by the authors that clonal diversity may have been underestimated. Because no samples from the day 14 peak response were available, repertoires could be characterized only after the peak T cell response.

The CDR3 starts with the cysteine, ends with the phenylalanine, and has 13 residues. Just the 39-base CDR3 DNA is kept, in frame starting at base 1. V drops 2 bases and J drops 5 bases, leaving 7 bases in between. CDR1 and CDR2, looked up from the germline V gene, are MNHNS and SASEGT. Sequenced here: peripheral blood, sampled on day 0 of AZD1222 vaccination. The receptor comes from an adult in good health. Recombination joined TRBV6-1 with TRBJ1-5; matching of 5 bases hints at TRBD1 as the D gene. The CDR3 region reads CASSEPGYQPQHF. The DNA reads TGTGCCAGCAGTGAACCAGGGTATCAGCCCCAGCATTTT.